Each of the 14 T cell receptor beta chains below was sequenced from the same sample in a study of response to subunit inactivated influenza vaccine. TCRdb ran MiXCR on the RT-PCR reads and lists one entry per CDR3 protein. The sample lists approximately 310,000 distinct CDR3 sequences; just over 20% were seen once. The specimen comprised PBMCs from blood, sampled 21 months after vaccination. These receptors were obtained from a man aged 50 to 75 who received an inactivated influenza vaccine.

This chain connects TRBV6-5 to TRBJ1-1, with D tentatively TRBD1 (6 bases). The CDR3 is made up of 14 amino acids. Germline V lookup: CDR1 MNHEY, CDR2 SVGAGI. V was pared by 3 bases and J by 3 bases, with 11 bases between. CDR3 loop: CASSYLGAHTEAFF. DNA of the CDR3: TGTGCCAGCAGTTATCTGGGGGCGCACACTGAAGCTTTCTTT.

The V gene is TRBV20-1, the J gene TRBJ1-5; the match to TRBD1 covers 8 bases. CDR1 DFQATT and CDR2 SNEGSKA come from the germline V gene (reference sequence). There are 16 residues in the CDR3. V was pared by 2 bases and J by 1 base, with 7 bases of the junction left unmatched. The CDR3 nucleotides are TGCAGTGCTAGAAGAGCAGGGGGCTCGAGCAATCAGCCCCAGCATTTT. The encoded protein is CSARRAGGSSNQPQHF.

This clonotype was seen a few times. The chain carries TRBV6-4 and TRBJ1-2; D possibly corresponds to TRBD1 (6 bases). Trimming took off 3 bases at V and 7 bases at J, with 18 bases between the two ends. This CDR3 contains 15 residues. Germline CDR1 MRHNA, CDR2 SNTAGT. CDR3: CASSELTGGYGGYTF. The CDR3 coding sequence is TGTGCCAGCAGTGAGCTGACAGGCGGTTATGGTGGCTACACCTTC.

The chain has TRBV5-5 and TRBJ2-7; 8 nucleotides agree with TRBD2. Germline V lookup: CDR1 SGHKS, CDR2 YYEKEE (reference sequence). The trim removed 4 bases at V and 4 bases at J, leaving 10 bases unmatched. The CDR3 length is 15 residues. CDR3 sequence (DNA): TGTGCCAGCAGCCTCATCGGGGGGGCGAAGTACGAGCAGTACTTC. Translating it yields CASSLIGGAKYEQYF.

This clonotype appeared a few times. The chain joins TRBV29-1 to TRBJ2-7; D might be TRBD2 (5 bases). Trimming stripped 6 bases from V and 0 bases from J, with 12 bases between. The germline gives CDR1 SQVTM, CDR2 ANQGSEA. CDR3 length: 13 amino acids. This CDR3 is CSVSPGNSYEQYF. The CDR3 DNA follows: TGCAGCGTCTCGCCGGGGAACTCCTACGAGCAGTACTTC.

This clonotype was recorded a few times. V usage is TRBV5-1 and J usage is TRBJ2-1; no firm D call. The CDR3 extends over 13 amino acids. V dropped 2 bases and J dropped 5 bases, with 8 bases sitting between them. Looked up from germline, CDR1 is SGHRS and CDR2 is YFSETQ. The CDR3 nucleotides read TGCGCCAGCAGCTTTACAAGAGACAATGAGCAGTTCTTC. Translating it yields CASSFTRDNEQFF.

The rearrangement joins TRBV3-1 to TRBJ2-1; 8 bases fit TRBD2. The CDR3 consists of 16 residues. J was trimmed by 5 bases and V by 1 base; bases with no gene match: 7. The germline CDR1 and CDR2 sequences are LGHDT and YNNKEL (reference sequence). As DNA, the CDR3 is TGTGCCAGCAGCCAAGCGTTGGGGACTAGAAACAATGAGCAGTTCTTC. Translating gives CASSQALGTRNNEQFF.

The chain couples TRBV29-1 to TRBJ2-7; TRBD2 might be the D (6 bases). V lost 5 bases, J lost 3 bases, and 17 bases lay in between. CDR3 size: 14 residues. The V gene's germline CDR1 is SQVTM and CDR2 ANQGSEA. The CDR3 region is CSVIWAWGVYEQYF. The CDR3, as DNA: TGCAGCGTTATCTGGGCCTGGGGGGTCTACGAGCAGTACTTC.

V gene TRBV30 combines with J gene TRBJ1-4, with unresolved D. This CDR3 is built from 12 residues. Germline V gene sequence: CDR1 GTSNPN, CDR2 SVGIG (reference sequence). V was trimmed by 2 bases and J by 7 bases, leaving 8 bases between them. CDR3 region: CAWSRSPEKLFF. The CDR3 DNA is TGTGCCTGGAGTAGGAGTCCTGAAAAACTGTTTTTT.

This clonotype was seen a handful of times. This chain joins TRBV3-1 and TRBJ1-5, with 9 bases lining up with TRBD1. CDR3 length: 14 amino acids. The germline V gene encodes CDR1 LGHDT and CDR2 YNNKEL (reference sequence). Germline trimming cut 1 base from V and 6 bases from J; bases unmatched to any gene: 1. The CDR3 loop reads CASSQATGGQPQHF. The CDR3 nucleotides read TGTGCCAGCAGCCAAGCGACAGGGGGTCAGCCCCAGCATTTT.

The chain combines TRBV2 with TRBJ2-5, with 11 bases matching TRBD2. The CDR3 is 16 residues long. V shed 5 bases and J 2 bases; nucleotides not matched to a gene: 7. Germline CDR1 reads SNHLY; CDR2 reads FYNNEI. CDR3 nucleotides: TGTGCCAGCAGTTTAAGACTAGCGGGGACACAAGAGACCCAGTACTTC. Translated: CASSLRLAGTQETQYF.

This clonotype showed up just a few times. Its ends do not fully match the called genes, so a read error is possible. The chain links TRBV13 to TRBJ1-6; no clear D gene. The CDR3 runs to 15 residues. From germline, CDR1 is PRHDT and CDR2 FYEKMQ (reference sequence). The DNA of the CDR3 is TGTGCCAGCAGCGAGGACCTCTCCTATAATTCACCCCTCCGCTTT. As protein: CASSEDLSYNSPLRF.

This clonotype occurred many times. The chain has TRBV12-3 or TRBV12-4 and TRBJ1-6; a weak D match, TRBD1 (6 bases). V was cut by 5 bases and J by 10 bases, with 9 bases left in between. The CDR3 covers 12 residues. The DNA for the CDR3 is TGTGCCAGCAGTCCCAGGGGATCACCCCTCCACTTT. Protein: CASSPRGSPLHF.

This clonotype was recorded a few times. The V and J genes are TRBV10-1 and TRBJ2-1, with a weak D call TRBD2 (6 bases). The V end was cut by 3 bases, the J end by 1 base, with 19 bases between. Germline V gene lookup returns CDR1 WNHNN and CDR2 SYGVQD (reference sequence). CDR3 length: 18 amino acids. CDR3 in amino acids: CASSDRFLGGASYNEQFF. In nucleotides, the CDR3 is TGCGCCAGCAGTGATCGATTCCTAGGCGGGGCATCCTACAATGAGCAGTTCTTC.